These T cell receptor beta chains were read from a single sample in a study of beta chain features in type 1 diabetes. Clones were read by immunoSEQ multiplex PCR, and TCRdb kept only the in-frame ones, dropping some. This sample has some 640,000 clones, with roughly an eighth found just once. The sample comprised naive CD4+ T cells from blood. All receptors derive from a man aged 18 to 29 with type 1 diabetes. The CDR3 runs from the conserved cysteine through the conserved F or W. The D gene is left open where the match is weak. The size entry is marked missing in some rows and otherwise reads once, few, many or a size class.

CASRTGTAYRAFF | TGTGCCAGCAGGACCGGGACAGCCTATAGGGCTTTCTTT | TRBD1 | TRBJ1-1 | TRBV6-5 | .
CASSRETQYF | TGTGCCAGCAGTAGAGAGACCCAGTACTTC | . | TRBJ2-5 | TRBV2 | .
CASRAGTFGETQYF | TGTGCCAGCAGAGCCGGGACCTTCGGAGAGACCCAGTACTTC | . | TRBJ2-5 | TRBV2 | .
CASSHFIGTAPPYEQYF | TGTGCCAGCAGCCACTTTATAGGGACTGCTCCTCCCTACGAGCAGTACTTC | . | TRBJ2-7 | TRBV14 | few
CASSSSGKKLFF | TGTGCCAGCAGTAGCTCGGGGAAAAAACTGTTTTTT | . | TRBJ1-4 | TRBV2 | .
CASSQDITGETQYF | TGTGCCAGCAGCCAAGATATTACGGGGGAGACCCAGTACTTC | . | TRBJ2-5 | TRBV14 | .
CASSLGSLETQYF | TGTGCCAGCAGCTTGGGATCTTTGGAGACCCAGTACTTC | . | TRBJ2-5 | TRBV5-4 | .
CAARGGNTEAFF | TGTGCCGCCCGGGGAGGGAACACTGAAGCTTTCTTT | . | TRBJ1-1 | TRBV6-5 | once
CASTLDGSNQPQHF | TGTGCCAGTACCTTAGACGGGAGCAATCAGCCCCAGCATTTT | . | TRBJ1-5 | TRBV19 | once
CASSLVAPYEQYF | TGCGCCAGCAGCTTGGTAGCCCCCTACGAGCAGTACTTC | . | TRBJ2-7 | TRBV5-1 | few
CASSQEPGNEQFF | TGCGCCAGCAGCCAAGAGCCCGGGAATGAGCAGTTCTTC | . | TRBJ2-1 | TRBV4-3 | .
CASSLGQLTDTQYF | TGTGCCAGCAGCTTGGGCCAGCTCACAGATACGCAGTATTTT | . | TRBJ2-3 | TRBV7-6 | .
CASSLQVWGTGDTEAFF | TGTGCCAGCAGCTTGCAGGTGTGGGGGACAGGGGACACTGAAGCTTTCTTT | TRBD1 | TRBJ1-1 | TRBV5-6 | .
CASSSRGDLTYNEQFF | TGTGCCAGCAGCTCCCGCGGGGACCTCACCTACAATGAGCAGTTCTTC | . | TRBJ2-1 | TRBV11-2 | .
CASSQGVNKGTDTQYF | TGTGCCAGCAGTCAGGGAGTGAACAAGGGCACAGATACGCAGTATTTT | . | TRBJ2-3 | TRBV25-1 | .
CAWSPFGTQNREGTEAFF | TGTGCCTGGAGTCCGTTCGGGACACAGAACCGGGAGGGCACTGAAGCTTTCTTT | . | TRBJ1-1 | TRBV30 | few
CAWSVRSDQPQHF | TGTGCCTGGAGTGTACGCTCGGATCAGCCCCAGCATTTT | . | TRBJ1-5 | TRBV30 | few
CASGDRTGKGYTF | TGTGCCAGCGGGGACAGGACGGGCAAAGGCTACACCTTC | TRBD1 | TRBJ1-2 | TRBV2 | few
CASSQVGDEPQHF | TGTGCCAGCAGCCAAGTAGGGGACGAGCCCCAGCATTTT | . | TRBJ1-5 | TRBV4-2 | .
CSVGAERGRSTDTQYF | TGCAGCGTTGGAGCGGAGCGGGGGAGAAGCACAGATACGCAGTATTTT | TRBD2 | TRBJ2-3 | TRBV29-1 | few
CASSPAHEQYF | TGTGCCAGCAGCCCGGCCCACGAGCAGTACTTC | . | TRBJ2-7 | TRBV7-9 | few
CASSRYSNQPQHF | TGTGCCAGCAGTCGGTATAGCAATCAGCCCCAGCATTTT | . | TRBJ1-5 | TRBV27 | few
CAISESGGQAYEQYF | TGTGCCATCAGTGAGTCCGGAGGACAAGCCTACGAGCAGTACTTC | . | TRBJ2-7 | TRBV10-3 | few
CASSPDRGLPYNEQFF | TGTGCCAGCAGCCCGGACAGGGGGCTACCTTACAATGAGCAGTTCTTC | TRBD1 | TRBJ2-1 | TRBV7-9 | few
CASSVAGGQGNTQYF | TGTGCCAGCAGCGTAGCCGGGGGGCAGGGAAATACGCAGTATTTT | . | TRBJ2-3 | TRBV9 | .
CAWSVVFSYEQYF | TGTGCCTGGAGTGTTGTGTTTTCCTACGAGCAGTACTTC | . | TRBJ2-7 | TRBV30 | few
CASSLPGLAGEETQYF | TGTGCCAGCAGTTTGCCGGGACTAGCGGGCGAAGAGACCCAGTACTTC | TRBD2 | TRBJ2-5 | TRBV5-4 | few
CASSTRLAGRTYNEQFF | TGCGCCAGCAGCACCCGACTAGCGGGACGAACCTACAATGAGCAGTTCTTC | TRBD2 | TRBJ2-1 | TRBV5-1 | .
CASSQTEQDQPQHF | TGTGCCAGCAGCCAGACAGAGCAGGATCAGCCCCAGCATTTT | . | TRBJ1-5 | TRBV7-6 | few
CASSLLAGNTEAFF | TGTGCCAGCAGTTTATTGGCGGGGAACACTGAAGCTTTCTTT | . | TRBJ1-1 | TRBV28 | .
CASSELSGPQGEQFF | TGTGCCAGCAGTGAATTGAGTGGGCCTCAAGGAGAGCAGTTCTTC | . | TRBJ2-1 | TRBV6-1 | few
CASSPGRRTGNTIYF | TGCGCCAGCAGCCCCGGCAGAAGGACTGGAAACACCATATATTTT | . | TRBJ1-3 | TRBV4-1 | few
CASSLGTANTEAFF | TGCGCCAGCAGCCTCGGGACGGCGAACACTGAAGCTTTCTTT | . | TRBJ1-1 | TRBV4-1 | few
CASSLQFTDTQYF | TGTGCCAGCAGTTTACAATTCACAGATACGCAGTATTTT | . | TRBJ2-3 | TRBV28 | .
CASSQDTGHSRKLFF | TGTGCCAGCAGCCAAGACACTGGACACTCCCGAAAACTGTTTTTT | . | TRBJ1-4 | TRBV14 | few
CASSDPYTGELFF | TGTGCCAGCAGTGACCCGTACACCGGGGAGCTGTTTTTT | . | TRBJ2-2 | TRBV6-4 | few
CAWTAGGYEQYF | TGTGCCTGGACTGCAGGCGGCTACGAGCAGTACTTC | . | TRBJ2-7 | TRBV30 | .
CASSSRNQPQHF | TGTGCCAGCTCCTCTCGCAATCAGCCCCAGCATTTT | . | TRBJ1-5 | TRBV18 | .
CSVQTGFTDTQYF | TGCAGCGTGCAGACAGGGTTCACAGATACGCAGTATTTT | TRBD1 | TRBJ2-3 | TRBV29-1 | few
CASSRREAYNEQFF | TGTGCCAGCAGTCGGCGGGAGGCCTACAATGAGCAGTTCTTC | TRBD2 | TRBJ2-1 | TRBV6-1 | .
CASSQAFAASEQFF | TGCGCCAGCAGCCAGGCCTTCGCAGCTTCTGAGCAGTTCTTC | . | TRBJ2-1 | TRBV4-3 | many
CASSPSTGGNQPQHF | TGTGCCAGCTCACCATCGACAGGGGGCAATCAGCCCCAGCATTTT | TRBD1 | TRBJ1-5 | TRBV18 | few
CASSPSRLLAGYTF | TGTGCCAGCTCACCATCCAGGCTACTGGCTGGCTACACCTTC | . | TRBJ1-2 | TRBV18 | .
CASSLTENTEAFF | TGTGCCAGCAGTTTAACGGAGAACACTGAAGCTTTCTTT | . | TRBJ1-1 | TRBV28 | .
CSVASDRGNEQFF | TGCAGCGTTGCTTCGGACAGGGGGAATGAGCAGTTCTTC | TRBD1 | TRBJ2-1 | TRBV29-1 | .
CASSAGYEQYF | TGTGCCAGCAGTGCCGGTTACGAGCAGTACTTC | . | TRBJ2-7 | TRBV2 | .
CASSLAFLSEQYF | TGTGCCAGCAGCTTAGCCTTCCTGAGCGAGCAGTACTTC | . | TRBJ2-7 | TRBV7-9 | few
CASSTTRLGQGHGGANVLTF | TGTGCCAGTAGTACCACTAGGTTAGGACAGGGACACGGAGGGGCCAACGTCCTGACTTTC | TRBD1 | TRBJ2-6 | TRBV19 | .
CASSLGVYEQYF | TGCGCCAGCAGCTTGGGGGTATACGAGCAGTACTTC | . | TRBJ2-7 | TRBV5-1 | few
CASSGWDAYNSPLHF | TGTGCCAGCAGCGGATGGGACGCCTATAATTCACCCCTCCACTTT | . | TRBJ1-6 | TRBV9 | .
CASSVLSGGYNEQFF | TGTGCCAGCAGCGTACTTAGCGGGGGGTACAATGAGCAGTTCTTC | TRBD2 | TRBJ2-1 | TRBV9 | .
CARWERDPSEQYF | TGTGCCCGCTGGGAAAGGGACCCTTCGGAGCAGTACTTC | . | TRBJ2-7 | TRBV30 | few
CAWNLQGPGEQYF | TGTGCCTGGAACTTACAGGGACCGGGGGAGCAGTACTTC | . | TRBJ2-7 | TRBV30 | .
CAWSVGYGYTF | TGTGCCTGGAGTGTAGGATATGGCTACACCTTC | . | TRBJ1-2 | TRBV30 | .
CASSLVGPNTEAFF | TGCGCCAGCAGCTTGGTTGGACCCAACACTGAAGCTTTCTTT | . | TRBJ1-1 | TRBV5-1 | .